This T cell receptor beta chain was documented in a study of CD8+ T cells in alopecia areata. The junction had 8 bases not matched to a gene; V was cut back by 9 bases and J by 5 bases. The CDR3 extends over 13 amino acids. Germline loops: CDR1 MNHEY, CDR2 SMNVEV (reference sequence). In alopecia areata patients, both lesional scalp punch biopsies and peripheral blood were collected. RNA was isolated and reverse transcribed to cDNA, the sequencing template. Assay: immunoSEQ multiplex PCR; the TCRdb copy retains only in-frame clones and omits some. The data show 95,000 to 120,000 clones, about 60% seen once. General study results and limits: Compared with mice, patients displayed less clear TCR sharing, possibly for HLA-related reasons. Elevated clonality characterized lesional scalp relative to normal scalp, particularly in alopecia totalis/universalis. The study also sequences resident alphabeta T cells of normal skin in scalp samples.

As concerns this clone: The antigen remains unidentified.

The sequence came from a human donor with alopecia areata. This chain links TRBV27 with TRBJ2-7, with 9 bases lining up with TRBD2. The sequenced sample was NKG2D-low CD8+ T cells sorted from blood. The CDR3 region has the DNA TGTGCCAGTAGCAGCGGGAGGTTCGACGAGCAGTACTTC. Protein sequence: CASSSGRFDEQYF.